This T cell receptor beta chain was captured by sequencing in a study of cytomegalovirus exposure and HLA in healthy donors. Overall study findings and caveats: When the data were analyzed later, several of the most significant clusters appeared to be linked to common viral pathogens. Cytomegalovirus status was reportedly diagnosed by the classifier with high sensitivity and specificity. Despite most TCR sequences being rare, some public TCRs occurred in many donors.

The germline gives CDR1 LNHDA, CDR2 SQIVND (reference sequence). V was pared by 5 bases and J by 9 bases, with 17 bases of the junction left unmatched. The CDR3 is made up of 18 amino acids. About this clone itself: What it recognizes is unknown.

The PCR made use of 60 Vbeta and 13 Jbeta primers. Sequenced by immunoSEQ multiplex PCR; TCRdb stores in-frame clones only, minus some. The repertoire has approximately 73,000 clones, 79% of them found once; the top ten carry roughly 22%. The origin of this receptor is a woman aged 40 to 50 in good health and CMV-seropositive. The sequencing input was PBMCs. This chain joins TRBV19 and TRBJ1-6; 9 bases agree with TRBD1. The CDR3 DNA is TGTGCCAGTAGTCCGACCCAATCCGGGACAGGGATATCTTCACCCCTCCACTTT. Residues: CASSPTQSGTGISSPLHF.